This T cell receptor beta chain was sequenced during a study of human T cells and chemical hapten exposure. Background on the study: Skin of the upper inner arm, around 2 cm by around 2 cm, received 2% DPC for sensitization. Yields of TCR per sample differed, chiefly owing to small differences in pooled library volume.

TCRdb redid the calling of the RACE reads with MiXCR, one entry per CDR3 protein. Of about 70,000 distinct CDR3 sequences listed, around 8.8% are singletons. Time point described: patch test 2, 6 weeks after DPC sensitization. The treatment: therapeutic diphenylcyclopropenone sensitization with weekly scalp DPC. The CDR3 totals 15 residues. V lost 0 bases, J lost 11 bases, and 6 bases stayed unmatched. Germline CDR1 and CDR2: MNHEY and SVGAGI. This receptor was obtained from a woman aged 45-59 years with alopecia areata. Some clones in this sample may be carry-over from other donors' samples. The chain employs TRBV6-5 and TRBJ2-7; 14 positions agree with TRBD2. The sequencing used whole blood, collected in connection with sensitization to the hapten diphenylcyclopropenone (DPC). In nucleotides, the CDR3 is TGTGCCAGCAGTTACTCAGGACTAGCGGGAGGTCGGGAGTACTTC. Translation gives CASSYSGLAGGREYF.